The source of this T cell receptor beta chain is a study of blood T cells in healthy people across ages. This clonotype was picked up a small number of times. A second PCR of 7 to 11 cycles used a sample-barcoded 5' primer and a J-beta primer mix. TCRdb passed the 5' RACE reads through MiXCR, listing each CDR3 protein once. This sample has about 1,400,000 distinct CDR3 sequences, with around 42% found just once. The sequence was obtained from a woman aged 18-35 years in good health. Material: blood.

The CDR3 bases are TGCGCCAGCCGGGAGTTCGTCGAGCAGTACTTC. Translated: CASREFVEQYF. The chain uses TRBV10-1 and TRBJ2-4; D possibly corresponds to TRBD2 (6 bases). Matching the DNA end better, TRBJ2-7 makes the J call doubtful. Germline V gene data show CDR1 as WNHNN and CDR2 as SYGVQD (reference sequence). This CDR3 is 11 amino acids long.